The rows below give T cell receptor beta chains drawn from one sample of a study of control samples from healthy donors and cancer patients. Sequencing was performed with immunoSEQ multiplex PCR; in TCRdb, only in-frame clones are kept and a portion is missing. This table has more than 140,000 clones, 75% to 95% appearing once. Sequencing used blood. All receptors derive from a man aged 18 to 35 in good health. The CDR3 runs from the conserved cysteine through the conserved F or W. D genes are given only for firm matches.

j_call,d_call,v_call,cdr3_nt,cdr3_aa
TRBJ2-7,NA,TRBV5-6,TGTGCCAGCAGCTTGGGACTATTAGCCTACGAGCAGTACTTC,CASSLGLLAYEQYF
TRBJ2-7,NA,TRBV7-9,TGTGCCAGCAGCTTATCTGCCACAGGGTTTACTTCCTACGAGCAGTACTTC,CASSLSATGFTSYEQYF
TRBJ2-1,TRBD2,TRBV28,TGTGCCAGCAGTTTTGAAGTCCTAGCGGGGGGACCTATCGGTGTTGAGCAGTTCTTC,CASSFEVLAGGPIGVEQFF
TRBJ2-1,NA,TRBV4-1,TGCGCCAGCAGCCAAGATACAGGTCGAGATGAGCAGTTCTTC,CASSQDTGRDEQFF
TRBJ1-4,NA,TRBV21-1,TGTGCCAGCAGCAAAGTTGCCCTTTTTTCGGGACGTTATGAAAAACTGTTTTTT,CASSKVALFSGRYEKLFF
TRBJ1-1,TRBD1,TRBV27,TGTGCCAGCAGTTTGCTCTGGGACAGGGGAATGAACACTGAAGCTTTCTTT,CASSLLWDRGMNTEAFF
TRBJ1-4,NA,TRBV5-6,TGTGCCAGCGGGATGGGGCCGGGTAATGAAAAACTGTTTTTT,CASGMGPGNEKLFF
TRBJ2-7,TRBD2,TRBV11-2,TGTGCCAGCAGCCCCAGGGGTAGCGGGGGGATAGGGTACGAGCAGTACTTC,CASSPRGSGGIGYEQYF
TRBJ2-5,NA,TRBV2,TGTGCCAGGGAACAGGGCCCTGGGGAGACCCAGTACTTC,CAREQGPGETQYF
TRBJ1-4,TRBD1,TRBV19,TGTGCCAGTACCGGGGACAGGAGCCGCGAAAAACTGTTTTTT,CASTGDRSREKLFF
TRBJ1-2,NA,TRBV30,TGTGCCTGGAGCGCGGGAGAGGGCTCTGGCTACACCTTC,CAWSAGEGSGYTF
TRBJ2-7,NA,TRBV5-6,TGTGCCAGCAGCTACGACAGAAGCTACGAGCAGTACTTC,CASSYDRSYEQYF